A single sample gave rise to the 2 T cell receptor beta chains below, sequenced in a study of cytomegalovirus exposure and HLA in healthy donors. PCR used 60 Vbeta primers and 13 Jbeta primers. Method: immunoSEQ multiplex PCR; TCRdb's copy keeps in-frame clones and lacks some. The table has tens of thousands of clones, approximately 70% seen once. The sample consisted of PBMCs. The receptors originated from a man aged 30 to 39 in good health and CMV-seronegative.

The chain employs TRBV30 and TRBJ1-5; D perhaps matches TRBD1 (6 bases). Between the trimmed V and J ends, which lost 8 bases and 5 bases, there was a span of 16 bases. The CDR3 extends over 13 amino acids. CDR1 GTSNPN and CDR2 SVGIG come from the germline V gene (reference sequence). CDR3: CAGSTGWDQPQHF. CDR3 DNA sequence: TGTGCCGGATCGACAGGTTGGGATCAGCCCCAGCATTTT.

This clone was seen only a few times. The rearrangement uses TRBV4-3 and TRBJ1-2; D ambiguous. The CDR3 consists of 15 residues. Germline V gene data show CDR1 as LGHNA and CDR2 as YSLEER. The V end lost 5 bases, the J end lost 5 bases, and 18 bases lay between the germline ends. DNA for the CDR3: TGCGCCAGCAGCTCCACGGAGAAGTATTTTTATGGCTACACCTTC. Amino acid sequence: CASSSTEKYFYGYTF.